Sequencing of this TCR beta chain was carried out in a study of cytomegalovirus exposure and HLA in healthy donors. General study results and limits: Looking again later, the authors saw that most CMV-associated TCR beta chains seemed HLA-restricted.

In its sample, this clone was seen once. Its antigen is not identified. The study ran its PCR with 60 Vbeta and 13 Jbeta primers. The method was immunoSEQ multiplex PCR; TCRdb's version includes in-frame clones alone and lacks a portion of them. The sample contains more than 45,000 clones, 72% of which appear only once. Nominally healthy donors provided the samples, though records likely missed some immune exposures. CDR1 is SNHLY, CDR2 FYNNEI, per germline. The V segment lost 6 bases and the J segment 7 bases; nucleotides outside the gene matches: 6. This CDR3 is built from 14 residues. Sequencing was done on a sample of PBMCs. The chain is built from TRBV2 and TRBJ2-7; 13 bases are a match to TRBD2. The receptor's source is a man aged 30 to 39 in good health and CMV-seronegative. CDR3 bases: TGTGCCAGCAGCGGTGGACTAGCGGGAGAAGAGCAGTACTTC. Translated: CASSGGLAGEEQYF.